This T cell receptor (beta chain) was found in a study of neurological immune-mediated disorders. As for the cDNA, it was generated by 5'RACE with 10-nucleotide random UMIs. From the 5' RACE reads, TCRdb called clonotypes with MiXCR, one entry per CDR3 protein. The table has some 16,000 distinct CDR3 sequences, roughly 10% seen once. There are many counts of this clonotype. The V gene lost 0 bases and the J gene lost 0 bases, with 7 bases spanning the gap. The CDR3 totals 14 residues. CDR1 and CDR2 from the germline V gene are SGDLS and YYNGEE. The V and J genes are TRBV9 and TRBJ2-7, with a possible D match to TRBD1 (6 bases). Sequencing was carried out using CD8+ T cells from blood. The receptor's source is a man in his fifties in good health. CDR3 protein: CASSVGQDSYEQYF. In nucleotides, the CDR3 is TGTGCCAGCAGCGTAGGACAGGACTCCTACGAGCAGTACTTC.